Below, 11 T cell receptor beta chains from the same sample are listed, as sequenced in a study of cytomegalovirus exposure and HLA in healthy donors. PCR amplification relied on 60 Vbeta primers (plus 13 Jbeta primers). Profiled with immunoSEQ multiplex PCR; TCRdb holds only in-frame clones, not every one. The data hold about 200,000 clones, with roughly 86% observed a single time. The sample consisted of PBMCs. These receptors were collected from a man aged 40-49 years in good health and CMV-seropositive.

This CDR3 is CASSYGAGVTDTQYF. The DNA of the CDR3 is TGTGCCAGCAGTTACGGAGCGGGGGTCACAGATACGCAGTATTTT. The chain joins TRBV6-5 to TRBJ2-3; 8 bases align to TRBD2. J was trimmed by 2 bases and V by 2 bases; bases with no gene match: 3. Germline loops: CDR1 MNHEY, CDR2 SVGAGI. The CDR3 is 15 amino acids.

The V gene is TRBV2, the J gene TRBJ2-1, with D unclear. V was clipped by 6 bases and J by 4 bases, with 7 bases between them. The CDR3 totals 12 residues. Germline V lookup: CDR1 SNHLY, CDR2 FYNNEI. CDR3 region: CASRISYNEQFF. In DNA, the CDR3 is TGTGCCAGCAGGATCAGTTACAATGAGCAGTTCTTC.

The chain links TRBV7-3 to TRBJ2-3; tentatively, D is TRBD2 (6 bases). CDR3 length: 14 amino acids. The V gene lost 1 base and the J gene lost 4 bases, with 9 bases spanning the gap. In germline, CDR1 is SGHTA, CDR2 FQGTGA. The CDR3 DNA reads TGTGCCAGCAGCTTAATAGCGGACTCAGATACGCAGTATTTT. This codes for CASSLIADSDTQYF. The full variable domain, its missing parts supplied by reference TRBV7-3 and TRBJ2-3, is GAGVSQTPSNKVTEKGKYVELRCDPISGHTALYWYRQSLGQGPEFLIYFQGTGAADDSGLPNDRFFAVRPEGSVSTLKIQRTERGDSAVYLCASSLIADSDTQYFGPGTRLTVL.

The table lists this clone with a count of one. V and J are TRBV5-4 and TRBJ2-5; 12 bases align to TRBD2. The tail of the sequence fits TRBJ2-7 better, so the J call may be wrong. This CDR3 is 15 amino acids long. Looked up from germline, CDR1 is SGHNT and CDR2 is YYREEE (reference sequence). CDR3 sequence reads: CASSPGTSGFNEQYF. As DNA, the CDR3 is TGTGCCAGCAGCCCCGGGACTAGCGGGTTCAACGAGCAGTACTTC.

A few counts support this clone. The J gene is TRBJ1-4, the V gene TRBV4-1; 7 bases are shared with TRBD1. Germline V gives CDR1 MGHRA, CDR2 YSYEKL. The V gene end was trimmed by 5 bases and the J gene end by 3 bases; junction bases not matched to a gene: 6. CDR3 length: 15 amino acids. CDR3 DNA: TGCGCCAGCAGCTTACTCACAGGGGCTAATGAAAAACTGTTTTTT. It yields the protein CASSLLTGANEKLFF.

This clone was counted between two and nine times. This rearrangement joins TRBV5-4 to TRBJ2-3; 8 nucleotides line up with TRBD2. Germline values: CDR1 SGHNT, CDR2 YYREEE (reference sequence). V was clipped by 4 bases and J by 3 bases; unmatched bases: 10. The CDR3 sequence is 16 residues long. The CDR3 coding sequence is TGTGCCAGCAGCCACCAAGCGGGGGCCTCGACAGATACGCAGTATTTT. Translating it yields CASSHQAGASTDTQYF.

The chain recombines TRBV4-2 with TRBJ2-5, with a tentative D call TRBD2 (6 bases). Trimming removed 4 bases at V and 5 bases at J, with 14 bases between. Germline lookup yields CDR1 LGHNA and CDR2 YNFKEQ. The CDR3 consists of 14 residues. DNA of the CDR3: TGTGCCAGCAGCCCCAACCTAGGAGGGGAGACCCAGTACTTC. Its protein is CASSPNLGGETQYF.

This chain links TRBV23-1 with TRBJ2-5; D may be TRBD2 (7 bases). TRBV23-1 is given ORF status, its function remaining uncertain. The CDR3 totals 15 residues. Trimming removed 2 bases from V and 5 bases from J, with 15 bases in between. The CDR3 loop is CASSQMGGRRETQYF. The DNA of the CDR3 is TGCGCCAGCAGTCAAATGGGGGGGCGCCGGGAGACCCAGTACTTC.

This clone has a handful of counts. This chain links TRBV7-9 with TRBJ2-1; unclear D gene. Germline assignment: CDR1 SEHNR and CDR2 FQNEAQ (reference sequence). Trimming stripped 6 bases from V and 1 base from J, with 7 bases between. The CDR3 totals 13 residues. The CDR3 region has the DNA TGTGCCAGCAGTACTACTTCCTACAATGAGCAGTTCTTC. Translated, it gives CASSTTSYNEQFF.

The chain employs TRBV9 and TRBJ1-2; 9 bases line up with TRBD1. J was trimmed by 7 bases and V by 3 bases; bases with no gene match: 10. Germline V lookup: CDR1 SGDLS, CDR2 YYNGEE. The CDR3 covers 15 residues. The CDR3 region is CASSATGGVSRGYTF. CDR3 nucleotides: TGTGCCAGCAGCGCAACAGGGGGCGTATCTCGTGGCTACACCTTC.

The chain links TRBV5-1 to TRBJ2-1, with TRBD2 matching 12 bases. CDR3 size: 14 residues. Germline assignment: CDR1 SGHRS and CDR2 YFSETQ. J lost 8 bases, V lost 6 bases, and 6 bases had no gene match. The DNA of the CDR3 is TGCGCCAGCAAGGCTAGCGGGGGGGCATATGAGCAGTTCTTC. Its translation is CASKASGGAYEQFF.